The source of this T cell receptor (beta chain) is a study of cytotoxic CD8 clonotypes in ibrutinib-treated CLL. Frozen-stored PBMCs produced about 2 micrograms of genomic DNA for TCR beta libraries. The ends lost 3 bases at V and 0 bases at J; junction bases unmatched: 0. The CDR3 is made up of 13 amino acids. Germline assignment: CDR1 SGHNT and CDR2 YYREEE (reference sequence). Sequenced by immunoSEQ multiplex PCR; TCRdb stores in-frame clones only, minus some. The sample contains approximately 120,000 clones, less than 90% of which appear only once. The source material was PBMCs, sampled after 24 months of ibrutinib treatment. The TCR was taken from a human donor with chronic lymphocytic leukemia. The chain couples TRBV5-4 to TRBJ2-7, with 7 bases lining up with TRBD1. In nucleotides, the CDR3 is TGTGCCAGCAGCTGGGACAGCTCCTACGAGCAGTACTTC. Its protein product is CASSWDSSYEQYF.